This T cell receptor (beta chain) came from a study of blood T cell repertoires in COVID-19. The overall study: Samples taken during acute and convalescent COVID-19 were collected in the United States, Italy and Spain. PBMCs, B-cell-depleted T cells, or T cells were the source of the cDNA or gDNA that made up the material.

In the original processing: Scientists estimated how many nucleated cells there were by amplifying reference gene primers. Produced via immunoSEQ multiplex PCR; TCRdb's table is partial and in-frame only. That table supplies the V and J calls and clone size; D and trimming were determined from the DNA. The sample lists approximately 230,000 clones; 80% to 90% were seen once. This clone was seen only once. Trimming took off 10 bases at V and 2 bases at J, with 14 bases between the two ends. This CDR3 is 13 amino acids long. Per the germline V gene, CDR1 is SNHLY and CDR2 is FYNNEI. The sample consisted of peripheral blood. The chain employs TRBV2 and TRBJ2-5; D is possibly TRBD1 (6 bases). The TCR originated in a man aged 25-45 years who had recovered from COVID-19. The CDR3 DNA sequence: TGTGCCACCTCGGGACATGGTCAAGAGACCCAGTACTTC. The encoded protein is CATSGHGQETQYF.